Listed here is a single T cell receptor beta chain. The sample belongs to a study of blood T cell repertoires in COVID-19. Sequencing was performed with immunoSEQ multiplex PCR; in TCRdb, only in-frame clones are kept and a portion is missing. The data contain 85,000 to 95,000 clones, about 91% of them singletons. Sequenced sample: peripheral blood. The clonotype was recovered from a man between 60 and 70 years old with acute or convalescent COVID-19.

CDR3 DNA: TGCGCCAGCACATCTAGCGGGCTACAATTCGGTGAGCAGTTCTTC. As protein: CASTSSGLQFGEQFF. The V gene is TRBV10-2, the J gene TRBJ2-1; TRBD2 aligns across 8 bases. The CDR3 loop spans 15 amino acids. Germline trimming cut 7 bases from V and 9 bases from J; bases unmatched to any gene: 14. The germline V gene has CDR1 WSHSY and CDR2 SAAADI.